Presented here are 14 T cell receptor beta chains from one specimen sequenced in a study of cytomegalovirus exposure and HLA in healthy donors. PCR was performed using 60 Vbeta and 13 Jbeta primers. TCRdb's copy holds only in-frame clones and misses some; the assay was immunoSEQ multiplex PCR. This sample has a few hundred thousand clones, with around 80% found just once. Sequencing input: PBMCs. The origin of the receptors is a woman in her fifties or sixties in good health and CMV-seropositive.

The chain joins TRBV11-2 to TRBJ2-3, with no clear D. The V end was cut by 5 bases, the J end by 0 bases, with 9 bases between. CDR3 length equals 14 residues. The germline V gene has CDR1 SGHAT and CDR2 FQNNGV. The CDR3 nucleotides read TGTGCCAGCAGCCCACTCTCTAGCACAGATACGCAGTATTTT. It codes for CASSPLSSTDTQYF. The full variable domain, with the rest looked up from reference TRBV11-2 and TRBJ2-3, is EAGVAQSPRYKIIEKRQSVAFWCNPISGHATLYWYQQILGQGPKLLIQFQNNGVVDDSQLPKDRFSAERLKGVDSTLKIQPAKLEDSAVYLCASSPLSSTDTQYFGPGTRLTVL.

In its sample, this clone was seen a few times. J is TRBJ2-6 and V is TRBV6-1, with D unclear. CDR1 is MNHNS and CDR2 is SASEGT in the germline V gene. Trimming took off 6 bases at V and 0 bases at J, with 9 bases between the two ends. This CDR3 region has 15 residues. The CDR3 DNA follows: TGTGCCAGCAGACCAGTCTTCTCTGGGGCCAACGTCCTGACTTTC. It specifies CASRPVFSGANVLTF.

V usage is TRBV2 and J usage is TRBJ2-5; no clear D. The CDR3 is made up of 13 amino acids. Germline V gives CDR1 SNHLY, CDR2 FYNNEI. The V end lost 10 bases, the J end lost 1 base, and 13 bases lay between the germline ends. CDR3 bases: TGTGCCACCTCGCGAAATCGCCAAGAGACCCAGTACTTC. This gives the protein CATSRNRQETQYF.

V gene TRBV7-6 combines with J gene TRBJ2-5, with D possibly matching TRBD2 (5 bases). V was shortened by 2 bases and J by 7 bases, with 11 bases between the two germline ends. The CDR3 consists of 13 residues. Germline-derived CDR1 and CDR2 are SGHVS and FNYEAQ. The CDR3: CASSLRLSGTQYF. CDR3 sequence (DNA): TGTGCCAGCAGCTTAAGACTAAGCGGGACCCAGTACTTC.

The chain has TRBV7-7 and TRBJ2-5; TRBD2 agrees at 12 bases. This CDR3 has 14 residues. Per germline, CDR1 SSHAT and CDR2 FNYEAQ (reference sequence). V trimming: 5 bases; J trimming: 4 bases; junction bases outside the gene matches: 2. The CDR3 reads CASSLGLAGETQYF. CDR3 DNA sequence: TGTGCCAGCAGCCTGGGACTAGCGGGAGAGACCCAGTACTTC.

This chain connects TRBV11-2 to TRBJ2-1, with a tentative D call TRBD1 (6 bases). Trimming shortened V by 3 bases and J by 11 bases, and 8 bases separated the two germline ends. The CDR3 runs 11 residues. CDR1 SGHAT and CDR2 FQNNGV come from the germline V gene. The CDR3 DNA follows: TGTGCCAGCAGCTTGGGGGACAAGCAGTTCTTC. Translation: CASSLGDKQFF.

The J gene is TRBJ2-3, the V gene TRBV6-5; unclear D gene. This CDR3 region has 14 residues. Between the trimmed V and J ends, which lost 2 bases and 1 base, there was a span of 7 bases. The germline gives CDR1 MNHEY, CDR2 SVGAGI. CDR3 bases: TGTGCCAGCAGTTACCACAGCCGCACAGATACGCAGTATTTT. It translates to CASSYHSRTDTQYF.

The rearrangement links TRBV9 to TRBJ1-2, with 7 bases aligning to TRBD1. This CDR3 is built from 14 residues. CDR1 SGDLS and CDR2 YYNGEE come from the germline V gene. V lost 3 bases, J lost 5 bases, and 7 bases stayed unmatched. The CDR3 reads CASSARGSIYGYTF. CDR3 coding DNA: TGTGCCAGCAGCGCCAGGGGGTCTATTTATGGCTACACCTTC.

The chain links TRBV19 to TRBJ1-4, with D perhaps TRBD1 (6 bases). This CDR3 has 13 residues. V was pared by 3 bases and J by 10 bases, with 12 bases between. Germline V gene sequence: CDR1 LNHDA, CDR2 SQIVND (reference sequence). DNA of the CDR3: TGTGCCAGTAGTATTCCGACAGGTGGAAAACTGTTTTTT. Its protein is CASSIPTGGKLFF.

This clone occurred once. The CDR3 DNA sequence: TGTGCCTGGAGTTGGGGGAGGGGCAACAATGAGCAGTTCTTC. It specifies CAWSWGRGNNEQFF. The gene calls are TRBV30 and TRBJ2-1; 7 positions agree with TRBD2. The CDR3 sequence is 14 residues long. Germline CDR1 is GTSNPN and CDR2 is SVGIG (reference sequence). The V segment lost 2 bases and the J segment 5 bases; nucleotides outside the gene matches: 6.

The CDR3 nucleotides read TGCGCCAGCAGCCATACCAGGGCAGGCGCTTTCTTT. This encodes CASSHTRAGAFF. This rearrangement joins TRBV4-1 to TRBJ1-1; D perhaps matches TRBD1 (5 bases). The V and J ends lost 3 bases and 11 bases respectively, with 13 bases between them. Germline-derived CDR1 and CDR2 are MGHRA and YSYEKL. This CDR3 spans 12 amino acids.

This clone occurred once. The V gene is TRBV28, the J gene TRBJ2-1, with 8 bases lining up with TRBD2. The CDR3 consists of 17 residues. V lost 0 bases and J lost 3; bases outside the gene matches: 7. CDR1 and CDR2 from the germline V gene are MDHEN and SYDVKM. The CDR3 nucleotides are TGTGCCAGCAGTTTATGGCGGGAGGCCTCATTCTACAATGAGCAGTTCTTC. Residues: CASSLWREASFYNEQFF.

This chain joins TRBV2 and TRBJ2-5; 12 bases align to TRBD1. The CDR3 contains 14 residues. The germline CDR1 and CDR2 sequences are SNHLY and FYNNEI. The ends lost 8 bases at V and 5 bases at J; junction bases unmatched: 6. The CDR3 protein is CASLRDRGLETQYF. The CDR3 region has the DNA TGTGCCAGCCTGAGGGACAGGGGGCTGGAGACCCAGTACTTC.

V and J are TRBV7-9 and TRBJ2-1; 11 nucleotides line up with TRBD2. Trimming cost V 4 bases and J 7 bases; bases outside gene matches: 9. In germline, CDR1 is SEHNR, CDR2 FQNEAQ (reference sequence). This CDR3 has 16 amino acids. The CDR3 nucleotides are TGTGCCAGCAGCTCCAGACTAGCGGGAAAGTGGAATGAGCAGTTCTTC. Protein: CASSSRLAGKWNEQFF. Using reference TRBV7-9 and TRBJ2-1 for the parts outside the CDR3, the full variable domain is DTGVSQNPRHKITKRGQNVTFRCDPISEHNRLYWYRQTLGQGPEFLTYFQNEAQLEKSRLLSDRFSAERPKGSFSTLEIQRTEQGDSAMYLCASSSRLAGKWNEQFFGPGTRLTVL.